This TCR beta chain was sequenced during a study of long-term antiretroviral therapy in people with HIV. The study's findings and limits: Participants lacked recorded data on ART adherence, viral resistance or therapy changes.

Runs used v3.0 of the immunoSEQ assay and were done at survey level. Profiling relied on immunoSEQ multiplex PCR, and the TCRdb table lists in-frame clones only, not all of them. The sample lists more than 25,000 clones; 90% to 95% were seen once. Each contributor possessed a minimum of one pre-ART and a minimum of two post-ART PBMC samples. Germline loops: CDR1 SGHRS, CDR2 YFSETQ. The CDR3 sequence is 15 residues long. The V segment lost 0 bases and the J segment 1 base; nucleotides outside the gene matches: 3. This clone was seen just once. As yet, its antigen is unknown. V usage is TRBV5-1 and J usage is TRBJ1-2, with TRBD1 matching 7 bases. Material: unsorted PBMCs, obtained 3.1 years after starting antiretroviral therapy. This TCR was sampled from a young man with HIV. In DNA form, the CDR3 reads TGCGCCAGCAGCTTGGACAGGGGTAGTAACTATGGCTACACCTTC. This translates into CASSLDRGSNYGYTF.